This T cell receptor (beta chain) was retrieved from a study of T cells in women clearing cervical HPV infection. On the study more broadly: For cases, blood was sampled a median about 150 days after lesion detection, interquartile range roughly 80 to 220 days.

To note about this clone: The read halts 3 residues ahead of the CDR3 end, with the missing end drawn from the germline J gene.

The CDR3 loop spans 13 amino acids. From germline, CDR1 is SGHAT and CDR2 FQNNGV. Trimming took off 8 bases at V and 0 bases at J, with 9 bases between the two ends. Produced via immunoSEQ multiplex PCR; TCRdb's table is partial and in-frame only. The sample has about 19,000 clones; the top ten hold approximately 3%. MY09/MY11 PCR detected cervical HPV DNA; dot-blot assigned genotypes. This TCR was sampled from a woman aged 18 to 75 with a cervical HPV16 infection that either progressed to CIN3+ or cleared (not recorded which). V usage is TRBV11-2 and J usage is TRBJ2-3, with D unclear. The material sequenced was blood buffy coat. Partial CDR3 DNA: TGTGCCAGCGGGCAGCTCAGCACAGATACG. Protein sequence: CASGQLSTDT. From start to end, the CDR3 is CASGQLSTDTQYF.